The 25 T cell receptor beta chains below were found in one sample sequenced in a study of T-cell reconstitution after alpha-beta-depleted transplantation in children. Unique molecular identifiers were incorporated during preparation of the TCRbeta library. Using its own MiXCR run on the PCR reads, TCRdb lists one record per CDR3 protein. The sample carries hundreds of thousands of distinct CDR3 sequences, 13% recorded once. The input for sequencing was PBMCs, mostly from graft donor cells, taken 360 days after TCRalphabeta/CD19-depleted stem cell transplant. The origin of the receptors is a male patient younger than 18 who had a stem cell transplant for acute myeloid leukemia, so the T cells may come from the graft donor.

The chain links TRBV7-6 to TRBJ2-3; a possible D gene is TRBD2 (6 bases). This CDR3 is built from 16 residues. CDR1 and CDR2 (germline): SGHVS, FNYEAQ. Deletions cut 1 base from V and 2 bases from J, with 13 bases between. Written as DNA, the CDR3 is TGTGCCAGCAGCTTAGTTAGCGGAGGGCTCACAGATACGCAGTATTTT. Translating gives CASSLVSGGLTDTQYF.

This clonotype was detected ten times or more. The chain uses TRBV29-1 and TRBJ2-1; D ambiguous. Germline V gene sequence: CDR1 SQVTM, CDR2 ANQGSEA. The CDR3 spans 14 residues. V lost 5 bases, J lost 1 base, and 12 bases lay in between. The CDR3 here is CSVKNKNSYNEQFF. CDR3 in DNA: TGCAGCGTTAAGAACAAGAATTCCTACAATGAGCAGTTCTTC.

Ten or more counts support this clonotype. The chain carries TRBV7-9 and TRBJ1-4; D not resolved. The CDR3 sequence is 12 residues long. Deletions cut 5 bases from V and 5 bases from J, with 6 bases between. Germline values: CDR1 SEHNR, CDR2 FQNEAQ (reference sequence). The CDR3 here is CASSLPNEKLFF. The CDR3, as DNA: TGTGCCAGCAGCCTCCCCAATGAAAAACTGTTTTTT.

This clonotype was seen at least ten times. The rearrangement links TRBV30 to TRBJ1-4; D possibly corresponds to TRBD1 (5 bases). Deletions cut 2 bases from V and 8 bases from J, with 15 bases between. Germline assignment: CDR1 GTSNPN and CDR2 SVGIG (reference sequence). CDR3 length equals 14 residues. The CDR3 bases are TGTGCCTGGAGTACGACAGCCTCGGGCGAAAAACTGTTTTTT. Translated: CAWSTTASGEKLFF.

A few counts support this clonotype. The chain combines TRBV28 with TRBJ1-2; 8 bases line up with TRBD1. CDR1 and CDR2 from the germline V gene are MDHEN and SYDVKM. CDR3 length: 14 amino acids. Germline trimming cut 4 bases from V and 7 bases from J; bases unmatched to any gene: 8. CDR3 residues: CASSSIRTGIGYTF. CDR3 nucleotide sequence: TGTGCCAGCAGTTCCATAAGGACAGGGATTGGCTACACCTTC.

This chain connects TRBV29-1 to TRBJ2-7; perhaps TRBD2 as D (5 bases). The V and J ends lost 6 bases and 2 bases respectively, with 17 bases between them. The CDR3 has 14 residues. The germline CDR1 and CDR2 sequences are SQVTM and ANQGSEA. The CDR3 here is CSVADSAVAYEQYF. CDR3 DNA: TGCAGCGTCGCAGACTCAGCGGTCGCCTACGAGCAGTACTTC.

The V and J genes are TRBV5-1 and TRBJ2-1; 8 bases match TRBD2. The CDR3 covers 15 residues. Germline V gene lookup returns CDR1 SGHRS and CDR2 YFSETQ. The junction had 6 bases not matched to a gene; V was cut back by 4 bases and J by 3 bases. The CDR3 nucleotides read TGCGCCAGCAGCCTGCTGACTAGCGACTACAATGAGCAGTTCTTC. Protein sequence: CASSLLTSDYNEQFF. Based on the CDR3 plus reference TRBV5-1 and TRBJ2-1, the full variable domain is KAGVTQTPRYLIKTRGQQVTLSCSPISGHRSVSWYQQTPGQGLQFLFEYFSETQRNKGNFPGRFSGRQFSNSRSEMNVSTLELGDSALYLCASSLLTSDYNEQFFGPGTRLTVL.

The chain joins TRBV11-2 to TRBJ2-1; 10 bases align to TRBD2. Looked up from germline, CDR1 is SGHAT and CDR2 is FQNNGV. The CDR3 length is 15 residues. Trimming at V came to 3 bases and at J to 8 bases, leaving 7 bases not matched to a gene. The CDR3 bases are TGTGCCAGCAGCTTTAGGCTAGCGGGAGTCTATGAGCAGTTCTTC. Residues: CASSFRLAGVYEQFF.

The chain carries TRBV24-1 and TRBJ2-5; 8 bases match TRBD2. The CDR3 runs 12 residues. From germline, CDR1 is KGHDR and CDR2 SFDVKD. V shed 6 bases, J shed 9 bases, and the junction held 5 bases outside the gene matches. The CDR3, as DNA: TGTGCCACCAGTCCCCGGCGGGGGGCCCAGTACTTC. It codes for CATSPRRGAQYF.

The V call is TRBV12-3 or TRBV12-4, the J call TRBJ1-4; a weak D match, TRBD1 (5 bases). Trimming took off 5 bases at V and 0 bases at J, with 10 bases between the two ends. This CDR3 has 15 amino acids. CDR3 sequence: CASSGAGPTNEKLFF. In nucleotides, the CDR3 is TGTGCCAGCAGTGGGGCGGGTCCAACTAATGAAAAACTGTTTTTT.

Ten or more counts support this clonotype. The V gene is TRBV12-3 or TRBV12-4, the J gene TRBJ2-3, with 8 bases matching TRBD2. The trim removed 6 bases at V and 2 bases at J, leaving 7 bases unmatched. The CDR3 runs 15 residues. This CDR3 is CASSHSGIATDTQYF. In DNA, the CDR3 is TGTGCCAGCAGCCATAGCGGGATAGCCACAGATACGCAGTATTTT.

This clonotype was counted between two and nine times. The genes are TRBV5-1 and TRBJ2-3, with no clear D. Looked up from germline, CDR1 is SGHRS and CDR2 is YFSETQ. The CDR3 totals 14 residues. The germline V and J ends were trimmed by 4 bases and 2 bases, with 11 bases remaining between them. The CDR3 DNA is TGCGCCAGCAGCGTCGACACCCCCACAGATACGCAGTATTTT. Protein product: CASSVDTPTDTQYF.

This clonotype was seen more than once but under ten times. The rearrangement joins TRBV7-6 to TRBJ2-2; TRBD2 matches at 14 bases. With V trimmed by 5 bases and J by 9 bases, 8 bases remained unmatched. CDR1 and CDR2 (germline): SGHVS, FNYEAQ. The CDR3 is 16 amino acids. The CDR3 DNA follows: TGTGCCAGCAGCCCCGGGACTAGCGGGAGAGGTCGGGAGCTGTTTTTT. Translating it yields CASSPGTSGRGRELFF.

This clonotype was observed a handful of times. The rearrangement links TRBV20-1 to TRBJ2-7; D is perhaps TRBD1 or TRBD2 (6 bases each). Looked up from germline, CDR1 is DFQATT and CDR2 is SNEGSKA (reference sequence). V was clipped by 1 base and J by 2 bases, with 18 bases between them. The CDR3 has 16 residues. In nucleotides, the CDR3 is TGCAGTGCTAGAGCCCAAGGAGGGGGGACGGCCTACGAGCAGTACTTC. It translates to CSARAQGGGTAYEQYF.

This clonotype has a handful of counts. J is TRBJ1-1 and V is TRBV4-2; the D gene is possibly TRBD1 (6 bases). This CDR3 has 15 residues. Trimming stripped 0 bases from V and 1 base from J, with 9 bases between. The V gene's germline CDR1 is LGHNA and CDR2 YNFKEQ. DNA for the CDR3: TGTGCCAGCAGCCAAGACGCCAGGGGGAACACTGAAGCTTTCTTT. As protein: CASSQDARGNTEAFF.

This clonotype has more than one count but fewer than ten. The rearrangement joins TRBV3-1 to TRBJ2-7; unclear D gene. With 3 bases removed from V and 0 bases from J, the gap between germline ends came to 12 bases. The germline CDR1 and CDR2 sequences are LGHDT and YNNKEL (reference sequence). The CDR3 is made up of 15 amino acids. Here the CDR3 reads CASSHSPESSYEQYF. CDR3 nucleotide sequence: TGTGCCAGCAGCCATTCCCCCGAGAGCTCCTACGAGCAGTACTTC.

The V call is TRBV6-2 or TRBV6-3, the J call TRBJ1-5; no definite D call. The V end lost 11 bases, the J end lost 1 base, and 15 bases lay between the germline ends. The CDR3 spans 14 residues. Germline values: CDR1 MNHEY, CDR2 SVGEGT. Written as DNA, the CDR3 is TGTGCCTCAACGAGGGTAGGGAGCAATCAGCCCCAGCATTTT. Encoded protein: CASTRVGSNQPQHF.

This clonotype was picked up a small number of times. The chain employs TRBV14 and TRBJ2-5; 8 positions match TRBD1. V was clipped by 1 base and J by 4 bases; unmatched bases: 5. CDR3 length: 15 residues. Germline V gene sequence: CDR1 SGHDN, CDR2 FVKESK. In DNA form, the CDR3 reads TGTGCCAGCAGCCAAGTTGGGACAGGCTCAGAGACCCAGTACTTC. It yields the protein CASSQVGTGSETQYF.

This chain joins TRBV2 and TRBJ2-5, with D perhaps TRBD2 (5 bases). The V end lost 7 bases, the J end lost 5 bases, and 14 bases lay between the germline ends. CDR3 length equals 13 residues. CDR1 and CDR2 from the germline V gene are SNHLY and FYNNEI. The CDR3 sequence: CASNGVWEETQYF. The CDR3, as DNA: TGTGCCAGCAACGGAGTCTGGGAGGAGACCCAGTACTTC.

This clonotype has a count of ten or more. The chain links TRBV4-3 to TRBJ2-7; D unresolved. Germline V gene lookup returns CDR1 LGHNA and CDR2 YSLEER. V was pared by 0 bases and J by 3 bases, with 15 bases between. This CDR3 contains 16 residues. The CDR3 sequence: CASSQDGSPRIYEQYF. Written as DNA, the CDR3 is TGCGCCAGCAGCCAAGATGGGTCACCTCGGATCTACGAGCAGTACTTC.

In this sample, this clonotype turned up many times. The rearrangement uses TRBV29-1 and TRBJ2-1, with 10 bases fitting TRBD2. The CDR3 runs 15 residues. Trimming at V came to 7 bases and at J to 4 bases, leaving 10 bases not matched to a gene. Germline V gene sequence: CDR1 SQVTM, CDR2 ANQGSEA. The CDR3 sequence is CSGTGTSERYNEQFF. The DNA of the CDR3 is TGCAGCGGAACCGGGACTAGCGAGAGATACAATGAGCAGTTCTTC.

The chain joins TRBV6-5 to TRBJ1-5; no definite D call. Trimming cost V 7 bases and J 6 bases, with 19 bases left between them. The V gene's germline CDR1 is MNHEY and CDR2 SVGAGI. The CDR3 spans 15 residues. The CDR3 nucleotides read TGTGCCAGCACTTCATCCACAAAGGGAGGTCAGCCCCAGCATTTT. This encodes CASTSSTKGGQPQHF.

This clonotype was seen a handful of times. V gene TRBV18 combines with J gene TRBJ2-7; D is possibly TRBD1 (6 bases). This CDR3 is built from 13 residues. V was trimmed by 3 bases and J by 5 bases, leaving 11 bases between them. Germline V gives CDR1 KGHSH, CDR2 LQKENI. CDR3 DNA sequence: TGTGCCAGCTCACCGGTCAGGGGCCACGAGCAGTACTTC. It specifies CASSPVRGHEQYF. Variable domain in full (rest from reference TRBV18 and TRBJ2-7): NAGVMQNPRHLVRRRGQEARLRCSPMKGHSHVYWYRQLPEEGLKFMVYLQKENIIDESGMPKERFSAEFPKEGPSILRIQQVVRGDSAAYFCASSPVRGHEQYFGPGTRLTVT.

The J gene is TRBJ2-1, the V gene TRBV7-9; 8 bases agree with TRBD1. Germline CDR1 is SEHNR and CDR2 is FQNEAQ (reference sequence). J was trimmed by 9 bases and V by 3 bases; bases with no gene match: 1. The CDR3 extends over 12 amino acids. The CDR3 here is CASSFRGPEQFF. The CDR3 nucleotides are TGTGCCAGCAGCTTCAGGGGGCCTGAGCAGTTCTTC.

The V gene is TRBV4-2, the J gene TRBJ2-2, with 13 bases matching TRBD2. Germline assignment: CDR1 LGHNA and CDR2 YNFKEQ. The CDR3 length is 17 residues. Losses at the gene ends were 4 bases for V and 0 bases for J; bases not matched to a gene: 2. The chain's CDR3 is CASSPLAGGANTGELFF. In DNA, the CDR3 is TGTGCCAGCAGCCCACTAGCGGGAGGGGCGAACACCGGGGAGCTGTTTTTT.